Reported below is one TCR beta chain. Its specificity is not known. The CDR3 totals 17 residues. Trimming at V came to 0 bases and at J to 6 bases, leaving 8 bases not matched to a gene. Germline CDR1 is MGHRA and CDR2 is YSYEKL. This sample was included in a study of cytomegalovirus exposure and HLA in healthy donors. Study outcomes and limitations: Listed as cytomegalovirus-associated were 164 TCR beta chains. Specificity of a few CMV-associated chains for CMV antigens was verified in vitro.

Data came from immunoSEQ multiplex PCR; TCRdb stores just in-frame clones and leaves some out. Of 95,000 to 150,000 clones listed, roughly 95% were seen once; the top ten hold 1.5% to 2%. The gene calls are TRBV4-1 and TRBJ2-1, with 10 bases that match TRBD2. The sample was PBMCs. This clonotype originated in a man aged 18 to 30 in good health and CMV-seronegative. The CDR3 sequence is CASSQDPGLAAFNEQFF. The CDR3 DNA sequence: TGCGCCAGCAGCCAAGATCCCGGACTAGCGGCTTTCAATGAGCAGTTCTTC.